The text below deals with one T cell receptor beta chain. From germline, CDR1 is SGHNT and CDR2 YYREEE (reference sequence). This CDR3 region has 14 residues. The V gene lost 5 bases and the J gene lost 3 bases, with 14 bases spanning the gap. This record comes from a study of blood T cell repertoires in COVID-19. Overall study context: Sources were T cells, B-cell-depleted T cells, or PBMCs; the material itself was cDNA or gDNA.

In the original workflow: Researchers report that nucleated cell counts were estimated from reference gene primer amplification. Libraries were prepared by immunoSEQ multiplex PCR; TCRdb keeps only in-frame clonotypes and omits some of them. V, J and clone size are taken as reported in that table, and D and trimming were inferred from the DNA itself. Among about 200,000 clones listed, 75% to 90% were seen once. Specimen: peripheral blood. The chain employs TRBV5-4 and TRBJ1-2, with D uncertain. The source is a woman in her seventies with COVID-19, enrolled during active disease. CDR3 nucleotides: TGTGCCAGCAGTCTTGACATGTTCCACTATGGCTACACCTTC. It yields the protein CASSLDMFHYGYTF.